These 12 T cell receptor beta chains were all obtained from the same sample, sequenced in a study of control samples from healthy donors and cancer patients. Some clones are missing from TCRdb's copy, which holds only in-frame ones; the method was immunoSEQ multiplex PCR. The sample carries tens of thousands of clones, around 83% recorded once. Sequencing was done on a sample of PBMCs. Receptor source: a man in his sixties with head and neck cancer.

This clone was counted a single time. The genes are TRBV5-1 and TRBJ2-7, with 7 nucleotides matching TRBD1. V was pared by 4 bases and J by 0 bases, with 7 bases of the junction left unmatched. Germline CDR1 reads SGHRS; CDR2 reads YFSETQ. The CDR3 covers 15 residues. CDR3 in amino acids: CASSVGTVSSYEQYF. The CDR3 bases are TGCGCCAGCAGCGTCGGGACAGTGAGCTCCTACGAGCAGTACTTC.

The rearrangement joins TRBV6-5 to TRBJ2-7; 9 bases fit TRBD1. This CDR3 has 13 amino acids. Germline trimming cut 6 bases from V and 1 base from J; bases unmatched to any gene: 1. Per germline, CDR1 MNHEY and CDR2 SVGAGI. CDR3 sequence (DNA): TGTGCCAGCAGAGGGACAGGGTCCTACGAGCAGTACTTC. It is translated as CASRGTGSYEQYF.

V usage is TRBV11-3 and J usage is TRBJ2-7; no definite D call. Germline assignment: CDR1 SGHNT and CDR2 YENEEA. V was clipped by 5 bases and J by 0 bases, with 14 bases between them. The CDR3 covers 15 residues. CDR3 protein: CASSLGVASSYEQYF. The CDR3 nucleotides read TGTGCCAGCAGCCTAGGTGTGGCCAGCTCCTACGAGCAGTACTTC.

The chain links TRBV6-5 to TRBJ1-1; the match to TRBD1 covers 8 bases. The trim removed 5 bases at V and 0 bases at J, leaving 5 bases unmatched. Per the germline V gene, CDR1 is MNHEY and CDR2 is SVGAGI. CDR3 size: 15 residues. CDR3 nucleotides: TGTGCCAGCAGTCGACAGGGGAAGATGAACACTGAAGCTTTCTTT. Translated, it gives CASSRQGKMNTEAFF.

Comments on this clone: Other DNA sequences in this sample translate to the same CDR3. The genes are TRBV6-4 and TRBJ2-1; 10 bases map to TRBD2. J gave up 6 bases and V 0 bases, and 2 bases lay outside the gene matches. This CDR3 is built from 15 residues. CDR1 MRHNA and CDR2 SNTAGT come from the germline V gene. The CDR3 protein is CASSDSSGGANEQFF. The CDR3 coding sequence is TGTGCCAGCAGTGACTCAAGCGGGGGGGCCAATGAGCAGTTCTTC.

V usage is TRBV18 and J usage is TRBJ1-5; 8 bases agree with TRBD1. CDR3 length: 16 amino acids. The germline CDR1 and CDR2 sequences are KGHSH and LQKENI. Trimming took 2 bases from V and 0 from J; bases not matched to a gene: 3. The CDR3 loop is CASSPDRGSSNQPQHF. CDR3 nucleotide sequence: TGTGCCAGCTCACCAGACAGGGGTAGTAGCAATCAGCCCCAGCATTTT. Combining the CDR3 with reference TRBV18 and TRBJ1-5 gives the whole variable domain NAGVMQNPRHLVRRRGQEARLRCSPMKGHSHVYWYRQLPEEGLKFMVYLQKENIIDESGMPKERFSAEFPKEGPSILRIQQVVRGDSAAYFCASSPDRGSSNQPQHFGDGTRLSIL.

The J gene is TRBJ1-1, the V gene TRBV6-5, with a possible D match to TRBD1 (6 bases). The germline CDR1 and CDR2 sequences are MNHEY and SVGAGI. This CDR3 is 13 amino acids long. V was trimmed by 0 bases and J by 6 bases, leaving 8 bases between them. CDR3 residues: CASSYSEGAEAFF. The DNA for the CDR3 is TGTGCCAGCAGTTACTCAGAGGGGGCTGAAGCTTTCTTT.

This chain connects TRBV7-2 to TRBJ1-5, with a tentative D call TRBD1 (5 bases). The CDR3 extends over 13 amino acids. Germline assignment: CDR1 SGHTA and CDR2 FQGNSA. V lost 6 bases and J lost 4, with 10 bases in between. In nucleotides, the CDR3 is TGTGCCAGCAGTCTGACAGAGAATCAGCCCCAGCATTTT. Encoded protein: CASSLTENQPQHF.

V is TRBV18 and J is TRBJ2-7, with 8 bases fitting TRBD1. Germline V gene lookup returns CDR1 KGHSH and CDR2 LQKENI. Trimming took 3 bases from V and 0 from J; bases not matched to a gene: 4. CDR3 length: 15 amino acids. In nucleotides, the CDR3 is TGTGCCAGCTCACCCGGACAGGGAAGCTCCTACGAGCAGTACTTC. Translated: CASSPGQGSSYEQYF.

The chain couples TRBV27 to TRBJ2-7; either TRBD1 or TRBD2 may supply D (5 bases each). Deletions cut 6 bases from V and 2 bases from J, with 17 bases between. The CDR3 extends over 15 amino acids. The germline V gene encodes CDR1 MNHEY and CDR2 SMNVEV (reference sequence). The CDR3 DNA is TGTGCCAGCAGCCCCAGAGGGGACGGCACCTACGAGCAGTACTTC. This encodes CASSPRGDGTYEQYF.

The chain has TRBV6-4 and TRBJ1-5; D is perhaps TRBD1 (5 bases). V gave up 6 bases and J gave up 4 bases, with 19 bases separating them. Germline CDR1 and CDR2: MRHNA and SNTAGT. CDR3 length equals 16 residues. CDR3 nucleotides: TGTGCCAGCAGGGCCCCGCGGGGGTCTTATAATCAGCCCCAGCATTTT. This encodes CASRAPRGSYNQPQHF.

The V gene is TRBV28, the J gene TRBJ2-7; tentatively, D is TRBD1 (5 bases). The CDR3 sequence is 11 residues long. Germline V CDR1 and CDR2: MDHEN, SYDVKM. Trimming shortened V by 10 bases and J by 2 bases, and 9 bases separated the two germline ends. The CDR3 bases are TGTGCCACCAGGGCCCCCTACGAGCAGTACTTC. Protein product: CATRAPYEQYF.